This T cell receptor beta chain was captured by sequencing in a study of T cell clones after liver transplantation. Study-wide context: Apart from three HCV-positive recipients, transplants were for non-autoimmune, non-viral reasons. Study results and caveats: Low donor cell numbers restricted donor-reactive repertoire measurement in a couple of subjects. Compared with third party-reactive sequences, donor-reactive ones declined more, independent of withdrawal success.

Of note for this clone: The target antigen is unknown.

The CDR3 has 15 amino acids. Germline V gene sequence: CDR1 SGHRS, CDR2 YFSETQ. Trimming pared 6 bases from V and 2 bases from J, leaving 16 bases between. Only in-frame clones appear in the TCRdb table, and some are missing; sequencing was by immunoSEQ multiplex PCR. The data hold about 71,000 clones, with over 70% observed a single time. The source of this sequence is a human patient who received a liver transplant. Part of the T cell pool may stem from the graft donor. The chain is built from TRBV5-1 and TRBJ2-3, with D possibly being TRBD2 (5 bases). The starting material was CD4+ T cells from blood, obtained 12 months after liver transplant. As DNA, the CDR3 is TGCGCCAGCACAGGCGGGTCCGGGTACACAGATACGCAGTATTTT. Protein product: CASTGGSGYTDTQYF.